This T cell receptor beta chain was recovered during a study of a mutant IDH1 vaccine in newly diagnosed glioma. Across the study: Either 4-6 weeks after radiotherapy alone or alongside temozolomide, vaccination was begun. Before enrollment, patients got radiotherapy alone, temozolomide alone, or mostly the combination.

Repertoires were generated with immunoSEQ multiplex PCR, while TCRdb's copy carries only in-frame clones and drops some. The sample yields more than 35,000 clones, about 81% seen once. Time point described: week 47, end of study. A 20-mer mutant IDH1 peptide at 300 ug was injected subcutaneously with topical imiquimod. The patients received vaccinations eight times, in weeks 1, 3, 5, 7, 11, 15, 19 and 23. About this clone: Antigen: not known.

The clonotype originates from a man in his forties or fifties with glioma. The source material was PBMCs, sampled from a glioma patient whose treatment included an IDH1 peptide vaccine.

The CDR3 sequence: CASSSGPYGTEAFF. CDR3 nucleotide sequence: TGTGCCAGCAGCTCGGGTCCCTATGGCACTGAAGCTTTCTTT. This chain joins TRBV7-9 and TRBJ1-1; D remains unclear. Deletions cut 4 bases from V and 4 bases from J, with 13 bases between. The CDR3 is 14 amino acids. Germline CDR1 and CDR2: SEHNR and FQNEAQ (reference sequence).